The present T cell receptor (beta chain) was sequenced within a study of patients and donors after allogeneic stem cell transplantation. TCRdb used MiXCR to reprocess the RT-PCR reads, holding one entry per CDR3 protein. The sample records some 960,000 distinct CDR3 sequences, roughly 18% being singletons. Germline CDR1 is SQVTM and CDR2 is ANQGSEA. V lost 4 bases, J lost 8 bases, and 12 bases lay in between. The CDR3 is made up of 12 amino acids. The sample taken for sequencing was blood, either unsorted or a sorted T cell fraction (not recorded which). This sequence originates from a human donor who was either an allogeneic HSCT recipient or a stem cell or donor lymphocyte infusion donor (not recorded which). It is not recorded whose cells these are; they may come from a transplant donor. The rearrangement uses TRBV29-1 and TRBJ2-1; weak D call: TRBD2 (6 bases). The CDR3 spells CSVVWGVDEQFF. CDR3 bases: TGCAGCGTTGTTTGGGGGGTGGATGAGCAGTTCTTC.